This T cell receptor (beta chain) emerged from a study of blood T cell repertoires in COVID-19 (dated by TCRdb to about 2020). General notes on the study: Collaborator samples came from the United States, Italy and Spain and covered acute and convalescent phases of COVID-19. The material from the prospective study consisted of cDNA or gDNA derived from T cells, B-cell-depleted T cells, or PBMCs. Subjects who had been exposed to COVID-19, were actively infected with it, or had recovered from it provided the deeply sampled blood TCRbeta repertoires that made up the dataset. The repertoires were made available in a free public database intended to serve as a resource for research on the immune response to SARS-CoV-2. The samples were drawn from the first 160 participants of the ongoing ImmuneRACE study and from 1,254 subjects provided by 6 global collaborators. The sample metadata nearly always contained a de-identified subject ID, COVID-19 status, age in years and sex. HLA class I and class II types, where available, came from metadata supplied by the sample provider rather than from assay-based typing.

Whole blood was collected in K2EDTA tubes by collaborating institutions according to the institutions' own protocols. For TCRbeta analysis, collaborators shipped samples in one of three forms: frozen whole blood, isolated PBMCs, or DNA extracted from either of those sample types. A remark on this clone: This clone's antigen is unknown. Qualities for individual bases were not recorded, and no much larger clone is one base off.

The CDR3 runs 16 amino acids, cysteine and phenylalanine included. The DNA shown is the 48-base CDR3, in frame from base 1. Looking up the germline V gene (reference sequence) yields CDR1 MNHEY and CDR2 SMNVEV. Germline trimming: 6 bases from V, 4 bases from J; junction bases outside gene matches: 13. Overall study outcomes, separate from this receptor: How much clinical and demographic metadata was included differed by source and by participant, and the metadata was provided uncurated.

TCRbeta CDR3 regions were amplified from genomic DNA by means of the immunoSEQ Assay, a bias-controlled multiplex PCR. As for the authors' bioinformatics: Within the assay, amplification of reference gene primers was used to estimate how many nucleated cells each sample contained. To quantify the absolute abundance of each unique TCRbeta CDR3 rearrangement, sequence reads were collapsed and filtered. For each sample, productive Simpson clonality was calculated by taking the square root of Simpson's diversity index across productive rearrangements. TCRdb limited this immuneACCESS table to in-frame rearrangements with V and J called. A share of clones is missing; checked studies link under half to unresolved V genes, and the rest is unexplained. That table is the source of V, J and clone size, and D and trimming were worked out from the DNA. The sample profile shows 100,000 to 150,000 clones; over 60% of them were found once. The top ten hold roughly 35% of the sample.

This receptor was identified in a man aged 35-49 years with active or convalescent COVID-19. This receptor chain uses TRBV27 and TRBJ2-5, with 8 bases in between that match TRBD2. The sequencing sample was made of peripheral blood. The nucleotide sequence is TGTGCCAGCAGGATAAACGGGGGGGCCTTTCCAGAGACCCAGTACTTC. This translates into CASRINGGAFPETQYF.